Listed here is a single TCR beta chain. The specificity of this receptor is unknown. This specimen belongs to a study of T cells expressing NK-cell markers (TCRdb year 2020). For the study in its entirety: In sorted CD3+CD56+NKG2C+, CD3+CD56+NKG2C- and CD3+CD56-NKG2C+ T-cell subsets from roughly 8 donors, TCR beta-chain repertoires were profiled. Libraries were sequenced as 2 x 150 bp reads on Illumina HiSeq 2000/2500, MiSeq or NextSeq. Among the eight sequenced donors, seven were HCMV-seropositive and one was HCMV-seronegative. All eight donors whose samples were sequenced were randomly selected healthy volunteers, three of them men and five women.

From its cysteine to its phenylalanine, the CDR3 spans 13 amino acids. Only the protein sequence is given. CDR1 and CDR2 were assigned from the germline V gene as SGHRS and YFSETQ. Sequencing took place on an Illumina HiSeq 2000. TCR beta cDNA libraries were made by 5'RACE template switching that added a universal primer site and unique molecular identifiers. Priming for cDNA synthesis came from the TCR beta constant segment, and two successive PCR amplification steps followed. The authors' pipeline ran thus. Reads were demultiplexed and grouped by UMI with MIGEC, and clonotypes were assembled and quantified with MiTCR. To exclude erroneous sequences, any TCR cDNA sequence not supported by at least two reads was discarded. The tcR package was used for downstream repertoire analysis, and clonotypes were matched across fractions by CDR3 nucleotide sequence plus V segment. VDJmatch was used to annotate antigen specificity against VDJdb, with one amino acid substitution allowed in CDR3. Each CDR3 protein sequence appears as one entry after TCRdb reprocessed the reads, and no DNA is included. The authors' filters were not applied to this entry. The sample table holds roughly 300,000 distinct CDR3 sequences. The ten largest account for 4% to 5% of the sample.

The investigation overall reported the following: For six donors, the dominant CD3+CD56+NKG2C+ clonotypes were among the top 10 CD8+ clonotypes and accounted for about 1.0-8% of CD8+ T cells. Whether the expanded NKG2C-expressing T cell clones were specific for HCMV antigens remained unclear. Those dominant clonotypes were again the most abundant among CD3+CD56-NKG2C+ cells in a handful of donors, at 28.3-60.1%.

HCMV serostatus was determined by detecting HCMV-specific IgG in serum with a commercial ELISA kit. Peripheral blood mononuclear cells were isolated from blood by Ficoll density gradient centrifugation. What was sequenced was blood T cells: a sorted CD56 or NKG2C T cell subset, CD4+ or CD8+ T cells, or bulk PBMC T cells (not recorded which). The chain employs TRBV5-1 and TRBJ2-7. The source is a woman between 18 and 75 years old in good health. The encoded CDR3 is CASSLVELGEQYF.